This TCR beta chain was sequenced during a study of blood T cells in healthy people across ages. Study overall: The template switching approach captured approximately one barcoded beta molecule for every two T cells. General study findings and limits: Higher diversity, along with more naive CD4+ cells, distinguished long-lived donors from aged donors.

Looked up from germline, CDR1 is MNHNY and CDR2 is SVGAGI (reference sequence). V shed 6 bases and J 1 base; nucleotides not matched to a gene: 7. The CDR3 contains 15 residues. On this clonotype: Antigen specificity is unknown.

A sample-barcoded 5' primer and a J-beta primer mix were used in a second PCR of about 7 to 12 cycles. The template-switch adaptor was a 5' adaptor with 12 random nucleotides. It tagged each cDNA molecule. Each CDR3 protein is one row after TCRdb ran MiXCR on the 5' RACE reads. Of 700,000 or so distinct CDR3 sequences in the sample, 40% to 45% were seen once. The J gene is TRBJ2-3, the V gene TRBV6-6; the match to TRBD1 covers 7 bases. Sequences were obtained from blood. The sequence came from an elderly man in good health. The CDR3 reads CASSLRGSGTDTQYF. CDR3 DNA: TGTGCCAGCAGCCTCAGGGGGTCTGGCACAGATACGCAGTATTTT.